Presented here are 16 T cell receptor beta chains from one specimen sequenced in a study of blood T cell repertoires in COVID-19. Sequencing was performed with immunoSEQ multiplex PCR; in TCRdb, only in-frame clones are kept and a portion is missing. The sample has tens of thousands of clones, more than 85% seen once; the top ten hold roughly 1%. Sequenced material: PBMCs or T cells enriched from blood (not recorded which). Every receptor here comes from a woman between 45 and 60 years old with acute COVID-19.

This chain connects TRBV7-9 to TRBJ1-3, with no clear D. The CDR3 has 15 residues. V lost 3 bases, J lost 5 bases, and 14 bases lay in between. The germline gives CDR1 SEHNR, CDR2 FQNEAQ (reference sequence). The CDR3 sequence is CASSFRELSRNTIYF. CDR3 bases: TGTGCCAGCAGCTTCCGGGAGTTAAGTAGAAACACCATATATTTT.

V is TRBV29-1 and J is TRBJ2-3, with TRBD1 matching over 7 bases. This CDR3 region has 16 residues. Trimming removed 6 bases from V and 2 bases from J; junction bases left unmatched: 14. Looked up from germline, CDR1 is SQVTM and CDR2 is ANQGSEA. The CDR3 DNA sequence: TGCAGCGTCGCACAACAGGGACAGAGCCACACAGATACGCAGTATTTT. Amino acids: CSVAQQGQSHTDTQYF.

The CDR3 DNA follows: TGTGCCAGTAGTGACCAGGGGGCCAGTCAGCCCCAGCATTTT. Residues: CASSDQGASQPQHF. V is TRBV19 and J is TRBJ1-5; 8 bases align to TRBD1. The germline V gene encodes CDR1 LNHDA and CDR2 SQIVND (reference sequence). Trimming cost V 5 bases and J 6 bases; bases outside gene matches: 6. The CDR3 covers 14 residues.

The V call is TRBV7-2, the J call TRBJ1-2, with D perhaps TRBD1 (5 bases). The CDR3 runs 13 residues. Trimming left V 4 bases short and J 8 bases short, with 14 bases between. Germline CDR1 and CDR2: SGHTA and FQGNSA. Here the CDR3 DNA reads TGTGCCAGCAGCTACCAGGCGGGGGACGGCTACACCTTC. Its protein product is CASSYQAGDGYTF.

V and J are TRBV10-3 and TRBJ2-2, with 8 bases lining up with TRBD1. This CDR3 is 16 amino acids long. The germline gives CDR1 ENHRY, CDR2 SYGVKD. V was pared by 3 bases and J by 2 bases, with 5 bases of the junction left unmatched. DNA for the CDR3: TGTGCCATCAGTGACTCGGGACAGGCCAACACCGGGGAGCTGTTTTTT. Translated: CAISDSGQANTGELFF.

The chain uses TRBV5-4 and TRBJ2-5; D may be TRBD1 (5 bases). Germline V CDR1 and CDR2: SGHNT, YYREEE (reference sequence). Between the trimmed V and J ends, which lost 1 base and 5 bases, there was a span of 21 bases. This CDR3 is built from 17 residues. CDR3: CASSLPSAAGRRETQYF. The CDR3 nucleotides read TGTGCCAGCAGCTTGCCCTCGGCGGCAGGGCGAAGGGAGACCCAGTACTTC.

This clone was seen just once. The genes are TRBV5-5 and TRBJ1-3; D ambiguous. Germline CDR1 and CDR2: SGHKS and YYEKEE (reference sequence). The CDR3 has 14 residues. Trimming pared 4 bases from V and 2 bases from J, leaving 10 bases between. The CDR3 nucleotides are TGTGCCAGCAGCCCGTCTGTTGCTGGAAACACCATATATTTT. Its protein product is CASSPSVAGNTIYF. The full variable domain, in which reference TRBV5-5 and TRBJ1-3 provide the parts outside the CDR3, is DAGVTQSPTHLIKTRGQQVTLRCSPISGHKSVSWYQQVLGQGPQFIFQYYEKEERGRGNFPDRFSARQFPNYSSELNVNALLLGDSALYLCASSPSVAGNTIYFGEGSWLTVV.

This chain links TRBV11-2 with TRBJ2-1; the D is unclear. The CDR3 spans 14 residues. Trimming shortened V by 4 bases and J by 0 bases, and 7 bases separated the two germline ends. Germline values: CDR1 SGHAT, CDR2 FQNNGV. In DNA form, the CDR3 reads TGTGCCAGCAGCTCCGCGAGCTCCTACAATGAGCAGTTCTTC. This codes for CASSSASSYNEQFF. Full variable domain (rest looked up from reference TRBV11-2 and TRBJ2-1): EAGVAQSPRYKIIEKRQSVAFWCNPISGHATLYWYQQILGQGPKLLIQFQNNGVVDDSQLPKDRFSAERLKGVDSTLKIQPAKLEDSAVYLCASSSASSYNEQFFGPGTRLTVL.

The chain links TRBV4-1 to TRBJ2-1, with D perhaps matching TRBD1 (6 bases). V was clipped by 1 base and J by 6 bases, with 13 bases between them. The CDR3 length is 15 residues. Germline CDR1 MGHRA, CDR2 YSYEKL. In nucleotides, the CDR3 is TGCGCCAGCAGCCAAGTCAGCCAGGGGCCCAATGAGCAGTTCTTC. Its protein product is CASSQVSQGPNEQFF.

V gene TRBV3-1 (or the pseudogene TRBV3-2) combines with J gene TRBJ2-7; 9 bases align to TRBD2. CDR1 is LGHDT, CDR2 YNNKEL, per germline (reference sequence). The CDR3 has 15 residues. The V and J ends lost 4 bases and 0 bases, in that order; junction bases with no gene match: 4. CDR3 loop: CASSPLAGSSYEQYF. The CDR3 DNA sequence: TGTGCCAGCAGCCCTCTAGCGGGAAGCTCCTACGAGCAGTACTTC.

The chain uses TRBV24-1 and TRBJ2-1; maybe TRBD1 (6 bases). CDR3 length: 13 amino acids. Germline lookup yields CDR1 KGHDR and CDR2 SFDVKD. V dropped 0 bases and J dropped 10 bases, with 9 bases sitting between them. The CDR3 DNA follows: TGTGCCACCAGTGATTTGCTTGACAGGGAGCAGTTCTTC. It specifies CATSDLLDREQFF.

The chain combines TRBV14 with TRBJ2-7, with D hard to call. V was cut by 3 bases and J by 6 bases, with 9 bases left in between. This CDR3 is built from 12 residues. Germline V gives CDR1 SGHDN, CDR2 FVKESK. CDR3 loop: CASSQTLSEQYF. CDR3 nucleotides: TGTGCCAGCAGCCAGACTCTCAGCGAGCAGTACTTC.

The rearrangement links TRBV29-1 to TRBJ2-7, with 7 nucleotides matching TRBD1. The CDR3 contains 15 residues. Per germline, CDR1 SQVTM and CDR2 ANQGSEA. With V trimmed by 4 bases and J by 2 bases, 11 bases remained unmatched. The chain's CDR3 is CSVGGTARSAYEQYF. The CDR3, as DNA: TGCAGCGTTGGGGGGACAGCCCGTTCCGCCTACGAGCAGTACTTC.

Comment on this clone: The junction and the germline gene differ at one end; a read error may be behind it. Written as DNA, the CDR3 is TGTGCCAGTAGTATGAGGATTGGCGGGAACGCCGGGGAGCTGTTTTTT. It specifies CASSMRIGGNAGELFF. The chain employs TRBV19 and TRBJ2-2; weak D call: TRBD2 (6 bases). The germline gives CDR1 LNHDA, CDR2 SQIVND (reference sequence). This CDR3 is 16 amino acids long.

The gene calls are TRBV19 and TRBJ2-1; 8 nucleotides match TRBD2. The CDR3 runs 16 residues. CDR1 is LNHDA, CDR2 SQIVND, per germline (reference sequence). V gave up 6 bases and J gave up 0 bases; unmatched junction bases: 7. As DNA, the CDR3 is TGTGCCAGTAGCCTTACGAGCGGGAGCTCCTACAATGAGCAGTTCTTC. Amino acids: CASSLTSGSSYNEQFF. Filled out from reference TRBV19 and TRBJ2-1, the complete variable domain reads DGGITQSPKYLFRKEGQNVTLSCEQNLNHDAMYWYRQDPGQGLRLIYYSQIVNDFQKGDIAEGYSVSREKKESFPLTVTSAQKNPTAFYLCASSLTSGSSYNEQFFGPGTRLTVL.

This clone is a singleton in its sample. The DNA of the CDR3 is TGTGCCAGCAGTTTGACAGGGCGGGACACTGAAGCTTTCTTT. This gives the protein CASSLTGRDTEAFF. J is TRBJ1-1 and V is TRBV6-5, with 7 bases that match TRBD1. This CDR3 region has 14 residues. Germline CDR1 MNHEY, CDR2 SVGAGI. Unmatched junction bases numbered 5, after V lost 4 bases and J lost 3 bases.